A selection of T cell receptor beta chains follows, all from one sample in a study of naive and memory T cell subsets. TCRdb reprocessed the 5' RACE reads via MiXCR and lists one record per CDR3 protein. This table has roughly 48,000 distinct CDR3 sequences, about 4.4% appearing once. These receptors were obtained from a female donor in good health. Each CDR3 is given with its conserved first and last residue. Fields, in order: V gene, clone size, D gene, J gene, CDR3 length, CDR3 DNA, CDR3 protein. A D gene is named only where the DNA matches it firmly. The size of a clone is reported for some rows only, either as once, few or many, or as a class for expanded clones.

v_gene: TRBV5-1; abundance: many; d_gene: .; j_gene: TRBJ1-1; len: 12; CDR3nt: TGCGCCAGCAGGAGAATGAACACTGAAGCTTTCTTT; CDR3aa: CASRRMNTEAFF
v_gene: TRBV29-1; abundance: many; d_gene: TRBD1; j_gene: TRBJ2-6; len: 16; CDR3nt: TGCAGCGCCGGGGACAGGGGTCATTCTGGGGCCAACGTCCTGACTTTC; CDR3aa: CSAGDRGHSGANVLTF
v_gene: TRBV7-2; abundance: many; d_gene: .; j_gene: TRBJ2-7; len: 13; CDR3nt: TGTGCCAGCAGCTTAGCAGGGCGGTCAGAGCAGTACTTC; CDR3aa: CASSLAGRSEQYF
v_gene: TRBV5-1; abundance: many; d_gene: .; j_gene: TRBJ1-2; len: 15; CDR3nt: TGCGCCAGCAGCTTGGGTAACCGGACACCTTATGGCTACACCTTC; CDR3aa: CASSLGNRTPYGYTF
v_gene: TRBV2; abundance: many; d_gene: .; j_gene: TRBJ2-1; len: 11; CDR3nt: TGTGCCAGCACTAAACTAGCAGCGCAGTTCTTC; CDR3aa: CASTKLAAQFF
v_gene: TRBV5-1; abundance: many; d_gene: .; j_gene: TRBJ2-5; len: 13; CDR3nt: TGCGCCAGCAGCGTGGACGCTCAAGAGACCCAGTACTTC; CDR3aa: CASSVDAQETQYF
v_gene: TRBV24-1; abundance: .; d_gene: .; j_gene: TRBJ2-1; len: 15; CDR3nt: TGTGCCACCAGTGATTTGGACTCCGTCTACAATGAGCAGTTCTTC; CDR3aa: CATSDLDSVYNEQFF
v_gene: TRBV29-1; abundance: many; d_gene: TRBD1; j_gene: TRBJ2-7; len: 13; CDR3nt: TGCAGCGTTAGACAGGGGGCGTCGGGGGAGCAGTACTTC; CDR3aa: CSVRQGASGEQYF
v_gene: TRBV7-9; abundance: many; d_gene: TRBD1; j_gene: TRBJ2-4; len: 20; CDR3nt: TGTGCCAGCAGCTCTGAGACCGGGACAGGGGCCCCCTTAGCCAAAAACATTCAGTACTTC; CDR3aa: CASSSETGTGAPLAKNIQYF
v_gene: TRBV6-2/TRBV6-3; abundance: .; d_gene: .; j_gene: TRBJ2-4; len: 12; CDR3nt: TGTGCCAGCAGCGACAGAAAAAACATTCAGTACTTC; CDR3aa: CASSDRKNIQYF
v_gene: TRBV7-9; abundance: many; d_gene: .; j_gene: TRBJ1-1; len: 12; CDR3nt: TGTGCCAGCAGCTTAGATGCAGGGAAAGCTTTCTTT; CDR3aa: CASSLDAGKAFF
v_gene: TRBV6-5; abundance: many; d_gene: .; j_gene: TRBJ2-5; len: 13; CDR3nt: TGTGCCAGCAGTTACTCGTTGGCGGAGACCCAGTACTTC; CDR3aa: CASSYSLAETQYF
v_gene: TRBV4-3; abundance: many; d_gene: TRBD1; j_gene: TRBJ2-2; len: 15; CDR3nt: TGCGCCAGCAGCCAAGGACAGGGTTCCACCGGGGAGCTGTTTTTT; CDR3aa: CASSQGQGSTGELFF
v_gene: TRBV28; abundance: many; d_gene: .; j_gene: TRBJ2-3; len: 14; CDR3nt: TGTGCCAGCCGAGGGGCAGGTCCCCCAGATACGCAGTATTTT; CDR3aa: CASRGAGPPDTQYF
v_gene: TRBV7-2; abundance: many; d_gene: .; j_gene: TRBJ1-5; len: 13; CDR3nt: TGTGCCAGCAGCCCTAGTGTCTGGGCGGGCCAGCATTTT; CDR3aa: CASSPSVWAGQHF
v_gene: TRBV5-1; abundance: many; d_gene: .; j_gene: TRBJ2-1; len: 14; CDR3nt: TGCGCCAGCAGCTTGGAGGGTTACCAAAATGAGCAGTTCTTC; CDR3aa: CASSLEGYQNEQFF
v_gene: TRBV6-5; abundance: many; d_gene: TRBD1; j_gene: TRBJ1-1; len: 14; CDR3nt: TGTGCCAGCAGTAACCGGGACAGGGCCACTGAAGCTTTCTTT; CDR3aa: CASSNRDRATEAFF
v_gene: TRBV12-3/TRBV12-4; abundance: many; d_gene: .; j_gene: TRBJ2-7; len: 15; CDR3nt: TGTGCCAGCAGTTTCGGTACAGCTCCAACCTACGAGCAGTACTTC; CDR3aa: CASSFGTAPTYEQYF
v_gene: TRBV20-1; abundance: many; d_gene: .; j_gene: TRBJ2-7; len: 12; CDR3nt: TGCAGTGCCACCGAGACGATTTACGAGCAGTACTTC; CDR3aa: CSATETIYEQYF
v_gene: TRBV25-1; abundance: .; d_gene: .; j_gene: TRBJ1-6; len: 15; CDR3nt: TGTGCCAGCAGTGAGGAAGGGCTTCACAATTCACCCCTCCACTTT; CDR3aa: CASSEEGLHNSPLHF
v_gene: TRBV20-1; abundance: many; d_gene: TRBD2; j_gene: TRBJ2-3; len: 13; CDR3nt: TGCAGTGCTCCGACTAGCTTCACAGATACGCAGTATTTT; CDR3aa: CSAPTSFTDTQYF
v_gene: TRBV28; abundance: many; d_gene: TRBD1; j_gene: TRBJ2-6; len: 16; CDR3nt: TGTGCCAGCAGGCGGGACAGGGGGCTTGGGGCCAACGTCCTGACTTTC; CDR3aa: CASRRDRGLGANVLTF